This T cell receptor beta chain was obtained from a study of T-cell memory formation after mild COVID-19. About the study: Largely donor-specific sequence clusters came from two donors.

This clonotype was found a few times. Its antigen is currently unknown. The CDR3 has 20 residues. V gave up 4 bases and J gave up 1 base, with 27 bases separating them. The TCR alpha and TCR beta cDNA libraries, bearing sample barcodes and UMIs, were generated by 5'RACE using constant-segment primers. In TCRdb, the 5' RACE reads were re-called with MiXCR into one record per CDR3 protein. The sample carries about 560,000 distinct CDR3 sequences, roughly 21% recorded once. Broader study findings: Whereas later expanders leaned CD4+, clones contracting day 15 to 85 showed a balanced CD4/CD8 makeup. Mainly CM and EM harbored the contracting CD4+ clones; mainly EMRA harbored the CD8+ ones.

The receptor was derived from an adult woman who had mild COVID-19 (a few samples of this study predate the infection). Cell type and time point are not known. Material: PBMCs or a T cell subset sorted from them (not recorded which). The rearrangement links TRBV12-3 or TRBV12-4 to TRBJ2-3; TRBD2 might be the D (6 bases). CDR3 amino acids: CASSSTTRGFSGRRTDTQYF. For the CDR3, the DNA is TGTGCCAGCAGTTCAACGACCCGGGGGTTTTCAGGGAGACGCACAGATACGCAGTATTTT.